The sequence of this T cell receptor (beta chain) was determined in a study of blood T cell repertoires in COVID-19. Authors' processing steps: Amplification from reference gene primers served as the basis for estimated nucleated cell counts. Sequencing used immunoSEQ multiplex PCR; TCRdb keeps in-frame clones, though not all of them. The DNA gave D and trimming, while V, J and clone size come from that table. The sample records 540,000 or so clones, roughly 89% being singletons. The germline CDR1 and CDR2 sequences are MDHEN and SYDVKM. The CDR3 is 15 residues long. V dropped 6 bases and J dropped 3; count of bases not matched to a gene: 11.

The origin of this receptor is a woman aged 45-59 years with COVID-19, enrolled during active disease. Sequenced: peripheral blood. This chain links TRBV28 with TRBJ2-7, with 7 bases fitting TRBD1. The CDR3 protein is CASSPRRTGLYEQYF. The DNA for the CDR3 is TGTGCCAGCAGCCCTAGAAGGACAGGTCTCTACGAGCAGTACTTC.